The 23 T cell receptor beta chains given below trace back to one sample, sequenced in a study of cytomegalovirus exposure and HLA in healthy donors. The study ran its PCR with 60 Vbeta and 13 Jbeta primers. TCRdb keeps only in-frame clones here, not all; method: immunoSEQ multiplex PCR. Among 100,000 to 150,000 clones listed, around three quarters were seen once. Sequencing was performed on PBMCs. The receptors were gathered from a man younger than 35 in good health and CMV-seropositive.

The chain employs TRBV5-1 and TRBJ2-3; 9 bases map to TRBD1. V shed 0 bases, J shed 5 bases, and the junction held 4 bases outside the gene matches. CDR1 is SGHRS, CDR2 YFSETQ, per germline. The length of the CDR3 is 15 residues. The CDR3 DNA reads TGCGCCAGCAGCTTGGCCCGGACAGGGGAAGATACGCAGTATTTT. Translation gives CASSLARTGEDTQYF. The variable domain in full, with the rest retrieved from reference TRBV5-1 and TRBJ2-3, is KAGVTQTPRYLIKTRGQQVTLSCSPISGHRSVSWYQQTPGQGLQFLFEYFSETQRNKGNFPGRFSGRQFSNSRSEMNVSTLELGDSALYLCASSLARTGEDTQYFGPGTRLTVL.

The chain combines TRBV5-6 with TRBJ2-3; 7 bases are a match to TRBD2. Germline-derived CDR1 and CDR2 are SGHDT and YYEEEE. Trimming cost V 2 bases and J 2 bases; bases outside gene matches: 8. This CDR3 region has 16 residues. The CDR3 DNA sequence: TGTGCCAGCAGCTTTCTGATGCGGGAGCACACAGATACGCAGTATTTT. It encodes CASSFLMREHTDTQYF.

The chain recombines TRBV11-2 with TRBJ1-5; D call uncertain. CDR3 length: 15 residues. Germline CDR1 reads SGHAT; CDR2 reads FQNNGV. Trimming shortened V by 0 bases and J by 5 bases, and 11 bases separated the two germline ends. The CDR3 here is CASSLEMRADQPQHF. Written as DNA, the CDR3 is TGTGCCAGCAGCTTAGAAATGAGGGCTGATCAGCCCCAGCATTTT.

In this sample, this clone turned up a few times. V usage is TRBV5-6 and J usage is TRBJ1-2; TRBD1 matches at 7 bases. Germline V gene lookup returns CDR1 SGHDT and CDR2 YYEEEE. This CDR3 spans 14 amino acids. V lost 3 bases and J lost 4; bases outside the gene matches: 6. The CDR3 DNA follows: TGTGCCAGCAGCTCCGCCCCAGGGGGCTATGGCTACACCTTC. As protein: CASSSAPGGYGYTF.

The gene calls are TRBV18 and TRBJ2-7, with TRBD1 matching 8 bases. The CDR3 length is 14 residues. Germline CDR1 reads KGHSH; CDR2 reads LQKENI. V was clipped by 6 bases and J by 4 bases; unmatched bases: 8. The CDR3 DNA follows: TGTGCCAGCTCGCGATCAGGGGGCGGTTACGAGCAGTACTTC. As protein: CASSRSGGGYEQYF.

This clone was counted between two and nine times. V is TRBV30 and J is TRBJ1-2; weak D call: TRBD1 (5 bases). The CDR3 is 11 residues long. Trimming left V 0 bases short and J 7 bases short, with 6 bases between. The V gene's germline CDR1 is GTSNPN and CDR2 SVGIG (reference sequence). CDR3 loop: CAWSVGGGYTF. CDR3 DNA: TGTGCCTGGAGTGTGGGGGGTGGCTACACCTTC. The variable domain in full, with the rest retrieved from reference TRBV30 and TRBJ1-2, is SQTIHQWPATLVQPVGSPLSLECTVEGTSNPNLYWYRQAAGRGLQLLFYSVGIGQISSEVPQNLSASRPQDRQFILSSKKLLLSDSGFYLCAWSVGGGYTFGSGTRLTVV.

The chain carries TRBV29-1 and TRBJ2-6, with 7 bases matching TRBD1. CDR1 and CDR2 (germline): SQVTM, ANQGSEA. The CDR3 length is 16 residues. V was pared by 4 bases and J by 0 bases, with 6 bases of the junction left unmatched. As DNA, the CDR3 is TGCAGCGTTGGAGGGACAGAGAGCTCTGGGGCCAACGTCCTGACTTTC. Amino acids: CSVGGTESSGANVLTF. The full variable domain, in which reference TRBV29-1 and TRBJ2-6 provide the parts outside the CDR3, is SAVISQKPSRDICQRGTSLTIQCQVDSQVTMMFWYRQQPGQSLTLIATANQGSEATYESGFVIDKFPISRPNLTFSTLTVSNMSPEDSSIYLCSVGGTESSGANVLTFGAGSRLTVL.

This clone was seen just once. Other DNA variants within this sample encode the same CDR3. The V call is TRBV19, the J call TRBJ1-1, with D perhaps matching TRBD1 (5 bases). This CDR3 contains 11 residues. Germline lookup yields CDR1 LNHDA and CDR2 SQIVND (reference sequence). V was shortened by 10 bases and J by 4 bases, with 10 bases between the two germline ends. The CDR3 loop is CATQGGTEAFF. The CDR3 DNA sequence: TGTGCCACCCAGGGAGGCACTGAAGCTTTCTTT.

V usage is TRBV19 and J usage is TRBJ1-4; 9 bases are a match to TRBD1. The CDR3 sequence is 18 residues long. V gave up 5 bases and J gave up 0 bases; unmatched junction bases: 10. Germline CDR1 is LNHDA and CDR2 is SQIVND (reference sequence). The CDR3 reads CASSVLTGGPATNEKLFF. The CDR3 coding sequence is TGTGCCAGTAGTGTCCTGACAGGGGGGCCCGCAACTAATGAAAAACTGTTTTTT.

The chain recombines TRBV10-2 with TRBJ1-1, with D unresolved. Germline V lookup: CDR1 WSHSY, CDR2 SAAADI. The germline V and J ends were trimmed by 7 bases and 2 bases, with 5 bases remaining between them. The CDR3 is 11 residues long. For the CDR3, the DNA is TGCGCCAGCACCCTAAACACTGAAGCTTTCTTT. It codes for CASTLNTEAFF.

V and J are TRBV30 and TRBJ1-2, with 7 bases that match TRBD1. Per the germline V gene, CDR1 is GTSNPN and CDR2 is SVGIG (reference sequence). This CDR3 region has 14 residues. After removal of 4 bases from V and 6 bases from J, the junction contained 11 bases not matched to a gene. The CDR3 here is CAWTRQGRRDGYTF. The CDR3 DNA reads as TGTGCCTGGACAAGACAGGGTAGGCGGGATGGCTACACCTTC. The full variable domain, in which reference TRBV30 and TRBJ1-2 provide the parts outside the CDR3, is SQTIHQWPATLVQPVGSPLSLECTVEGTSNPNLYWYRQAAGRGLQLLFYSVGIGQISSEVPQNLSASRPQDRQFILSSKKLLLSDSGFYLCAWTRQGRRDGYTFGSGTRLTVV.

The chain joins TRBV4-1 to TRBJ2-7; TRBD1 aligns across 12 bases. CDR1 MGHRA and CDR2 YSYEKL come from the germline V gene. The CDR3 runs to 16 residues. Trimming took 3 bases from V and 3 from J; bases not matched to a gene: 6. CDR3 DNA: TGCGCCAGCAGCCAGGGACAGGGGGCCGGCGGCTACGAGCAGTACTTC. Protein product: CASSQGQGAGGYEQYF.

The chain links TRBV29-1 to TRBJ1-4; TRBD1 is a possible D gene (5 bases). V lost 7 bases, J lost 1 base, and 22 bases lay in between. Germline assignment: CDR1 SQVTM and CDR2 ANQGSEA. CDR3 length equals 17 residues. The CDR3 sequence is CSAGGRGGFGTNEKLFF. CDR3 coding DNA: TGCAGCGCTGGAGGAAGGGGAGGATTTGGAACTAATGAAAAACTGTTTTTT. Full variable domain (missing parts from reference TRBV29-1 and TRBJ1-4): SAVISQKPSRDICQRGTSLTIQCQVDSQVTMMFWYRQQPGQSLTLIATANQGSEATYESGFVIDKFPISRPNLTFSTLTVSNMSPEDSSIYLCSAGGRGGFGTNEKLFFGSGTQLSVL.

The chain combines TRBV4-1 with TRBJ1-1; TRBD1 might be the D (5 bases). Germline V gene lookup returns CDR1 MGHRA and CDR2 YSYEKL. V was pared by 3 bases and J by 6 bases, with 17 bases between. The CDR3 is made up of 15 amino acids. Here the CDR3 DNA reads TGCGCCAGCAGCCACAAGGGAGGGGACTACGCTGAAGCTTTCTTT. This encodes CASSHKGGDYAEAFF.

This chain joins TRBV7-6 and TRBJ2-3; the match to TRBD2 covers 9 bases. Unmatched junction bases numbered 4, after V lost 2 bases and J lost 1 base. Germline V CDR1 and CDR2: SGHVS, FNYEAQ. CDR3 length: 16 residues. CDR3 in DNA: TGTGCCAGCAGCTTATGGGGCGGGGGGGGCACAGATACGCAGTATTTT. Translating it yields CASSLWGGGGTDTQYF.

V is TRBV5-5 and J is TRBJ2-3; tentatively, D is TRBD2 (6 bases). Germline CDR1 reads SGHKS; CDR2 reads YYEKEE (reference sequence). The length of the CDR3 is 16 residues. Trimming removed 0 bases at V and 2 bases at J, with 13 bases between. The CDR3 loop reads CASSLATVADTDTQYF. CDR3 sequence (DNA): TGTGCCAGCAGCTTGGCCACAGTAGCGGACACAGATACGCAGTATTTT. The full variable domain, with the rest looked up from reference TRBV5-5 and TRBJ2-3, is DAGVTQSPTHLIKTRGQQVTLRCSPISGHKSVSWYQQVLGQGPQFIFQYYEKEERGRGNFPDRFSARQFPNYSSELNVNALLLGDSALYLCASSLATVADTDTQYFGPGTRLTVL.

The genes are TRBV9 and TRBJ2-1, with a tentative D call TRBD2 (6 bases). Trimming removed 4 bases at V and 7 bases at J, with 12 bases between. Germline CDR1 SGDLS, CDR2 YYNGEE. The length of the CDR3 is 13 residues. CDR3 amino acids: CASSRGSRNEQFF. Written as DNA, the CDR3 is TGTGCCAGCAGCCGGGGGAGTAGGAATGAGCAGTTCTTC.

This clone was seen only a few times. V gene TRBV6-5 combines with J gene TRBJ2-2; 7 bases line up with TRBD1. Trimming at V came to 6 bases and at J to 0 bases, leaving 4 bases not matched to a gene. This CDR3 contains 15 residues. Germline V gene data show CDR1 as MNHEY and CDR2 as SVGAGI. The CDR3: CASRLTGANTGELFF. The CDR3 DNA is TGTGCCAGCAGGCTTACAGGGGCGAACACCGGGGAGCTGTTTTTT.

This clone was seen just once. V and J are TRBV5-1 and TRBJ2-7; perhaps TRBD1 as D (5 bases). This CDR3 spans 15 amino acids. Germline V lookup: CDR1 SGHRS, CDR2 YFSETQ. V lost 4 bases and J lost 4, with 18 bases in between. The CDR3 nucleotides are TGCGCCAGCAGCCGCGCCTTCCCTGGGGCGTACGAGCAGTACTTC. Its translation: CASSRAFPGAYEQYF.

Regarding this clone: This sample includes further DNA sequences coding for the same CDR3. This chain uses TRBV28 with TRBJ2-7; D is perhaps TRBD1 (7 bases). This CDR3 region has 15 residues. The V end lost 6 bases, the J end lost 5 bases, and 20 bases lay between the germline ends. Germline lookup yields CDR1 MDHEN and CDR2 SYDVKM. The CDR3 is CASRAPGGGYNEQYF. CDR3 nucleotide sequence: TGTGCCAGCAGAGCCCCAGGGGGAGGTTATAACGAGCAGTACTTC.

J is TRBJ2-1 and V is TRBV5-6, with 8 bases that match TRBD2. The CDR3 extends over 17 amino acids. J was trimmed by 7 bases and V by 2 bases; bases with no gene match: 14. Per the germline V gene, CDR1 is SGHDT and CDR2 is YYEEEE. As DNA, the CDR3 is TGTGCCAGCAGCTTCCCGAGCGGGAGCTTCACAAAAAATGAGCAGTTCTTC. The encoded protein is CASSFPSGSFTKNEQFF.

This chain links TRBV12-5 with TRBJ1-5; D may be TRBD1 (6 bases). CDR1 is LGHNT and CDR2 is FRNRAP in the germline V gene. V lost 2 bases and J 9 bases, leaving 20 bases between the germline ends. The length of the CDR3 is 16 residues. DNA of the CDR3: TGTGCTAGTGGTTTGCTTACCACAGGGCGTCCCTGGCCCCAGCATTTT. This encodes CASGLLTTGRPWPQHF.

The chain has TRBV5-1 and TRBJ2-7; 8 bases align to TRBD1. V trimming: 4 bases; J trimming: 7 bases; junction bases outside the gene matches: 10. Germline CDR1 reads SGHRS; CDR2 reads YFSETQ. This CDR3 has 14 amino acids. The CDR3 here is CASSKQDRVGEQYF. The CDR3 region has the DNA TGCGCCAGCAGCAAGCAGGACAGGGTAGGTGAGCAGTACTTC.